One sample yielded the 21 T cell receptor beta chains listed below, sequenced in a study of T cells in Graves' hyperthyroidism and ophthalmopathy. What was amplified from RNA transcripts were TCR beta CDR3 regions. First-round RT-PCR with HTBI primers amplified the TCR CDR3 region. TCRdb reprocessed the multiplex PCR reads via MiXCR and lists one record per CDR3 protein. The table lists 300,000 to 500,000 distinct CDR3 sequences, around 14% of them singletons. Specimen: blood. The receptors stem from a woman aged 30 to 39 with Graves' hyperthyroidism.

Many counts were recorded for this clonotype. CDR3 amino acids: CASSPQTQNTGELFF. In DNA form, the CDR3 reads TGTGCCAGCAGCCCCCAGACCCAGAACACCGGGGAGCTGTTTTTT. V gene TRBV9 combines with J gene TRBJ2-2; D is unclear. V lost 4 bases to trimming and J lost 1 base, with 11 bases between them. CDR3 length equals 15 residues. Germline CDR1 is SGDLS and CDR2 is YYNGEE.

In its sample, this clonotype was seen a few times. This chain joins TRBV5-1 and TRBJ2-1; possibly TRBD1 or TRBD2 for D (5 bases each). This CDR3 is built from 14 residues. CDR1 and CDR2 from the germline V gene are SGHRS and YFSETQ. V was cut by 5 bases and J by 5 bases, with 14 bases left in between. The CDR3 here is CASRTGTENNEQFF. In DNA, the CDR3 is TGCGCCAGCAGGACCGGGACGGAGAACAATGAGCAGTTCTTC.

Turning to this clonotype: A much larger clonotype is one base distant, so this may be a read error. The CDR3 nucleotides are TGCAGCGTTGAGGACGGGATTTACTACGAGCAGTACTTC. As protein: CSVEDGIYYEQYF. The genes are TRBV29-1 and TRBJ2-7; D might be TRBD2 (5 bases). The germline CDR1 and CDR2 sequences are SQVTM and ANQGSEA. The CDR3 runs to 13 residues. V was clipped by 3 bases and J by 3 bases, with 12 bases between them.

This clonotype was counted a few times. The chain combines TRBV11-2 with TRBJ2-5; TRBD2 matches 7 bases. Germline CDR1 reads SGHAT; CDR2 reads FQNNGV. Trimming cost V 5 bases and J 3 bases; bases outside gene matches: 12. The CDR3 runs 16 residues. The CDR3 DNA reads TGTGCCAGCAGCCCCCTTCCAGGACTAGTGGAAGAGACCCAGTACTTC. It yields the protein CASSPLPGLVEETQYF.

The table lists this clonotype with many counts. The chain couples TRBV18 to TRBJ2-3; 8 nucleotides align to TRBD2. In germline, CDR1 is KGHSH, CDR2 LQKENI. The junction had 16 bases not matched to a gene; V was cut back by 6 bases and J by 2 bases. CDR3 length: 18 residues. The DNA for the CDR3 is TGTGCCAGCTCCCCGTTTTCCCCCAGCGGGAGAGACACAGATACGCAGTATTTT. It specifies CASSPFSPSGRDTDTQYF.

This clonotype appeared many times. The rearrangement uses TRBV2 and TRBJ2-5; 9 nucleotides agree with TRBD1. J gave up 5 bases and V 6 bases, and 10 bases lay outside the gene matches. CDR3 length: 15 residues. From germline, CDR1 is SNHLY and CDR2 FYNNEI. The chain's CDR3 is CASSGQGNLAETQYF. CDR3 DNA sequence: TGTGCCAGCAGCGGACAGGGGAACTTAGCGGAGACCCAGTACTTC.

This clonotype was detected many times. The chain couples TRBV20-1 to TRBJ2-3, with 11 positions matching TRBD2. The CDR3 is 15 amino acids. Trimming took 6 bases from V and 5 from J; bases not matched to a gene: 10. The germline CDR1 and CDR2 sequences are DFQATT and SNEGSKA (reference sequence). CDR3 in amino acids: CSAPKLAGVRDTQYF. CDR3 nucleotide sequence: TGCAGTGCACCAAAACTAGCGGGAGTACGAGATACGCAGTATTTT.

The chain is built from TRBV30 and TRBJ2-3, with D perhaps matching TRBD2 (7 bases). CDR1 is GTSNPN and CDR2 is SVGIG in the germline V gene (reference sequence). This CDR3 has 13 residues. V lost 1 base and J lost 7, with 12 bases in between. The CDR3 reads CAWSGGGSYTQYF. CDR3 coding DNA: TGTGCCTGGAGTGGCGGGGGCAGCTATACGCAGTATTTT.

This clonotype was found many times. The chain links TRBV6-2 or TRBV6-3 to TRBJ2-7, with TRBD2 identical over 12 bases. Germline V gene data show CDR1 as MNHEY and CDR2 as SVGEGT. The CDR3 runs to 19 residues. Losses at the gene ends were 5 bases for V and 1 base for J; bases not matched to a gene: 15. The CDR3 spells CASSRASGRARGPSYEQYF. CDR3 DNA: TGTGCCAGCAGTCGCGCTAGCGGGAGGGCGCGGGGCCCATCCTACGAGCAGTACTTC.

V is TRBV10-3 and J is TRBJ2-3; no definite D call. The germline V and J ends were trimmed by 10 bases and 6 bases, with 8 bases remaining between them. The CDR3 extends over 10 amino acids. Germline CDR1 reads ENHRY; CDR2 reads SYGVKD. In DNA, the CDR3 is TGTGCCACCCCGCATGATACGCAGTATTTT. This gives the protein CATPHDTQYF.

This clonotype was detected many times. The rearrangement links TRBV28 to TRBJ2-1; D gene ambiguous. Germline V gene sequence: CDR1 MDHEN, CDR2 SYDVKM. Between the trimmed V and J ends, which lost 6 bases and 10 bases, there was a span of 10 bases. There are 11 residues in the CDR3. CDR3 coding DNA: TGTGCCAGCAGCCTGCATACAGAGCAGTTCTTC. This encodes CASSLHTEQFF. The full variable domain, completed using reference TRBV28 and TRBJ2-1, is DVKVTQSSRYLVKRTGEKVFLECVQDMDHENMFWYRQDPGLGLRLIYFSYDVKMKEKGDIPEGYSVSREKKERFSLILESASTNQTSMYLCASSLHTEQFFGPGTRLTVL.

In this sample, this clonotype turned up a few times. This chain connects TRBV5-4 to TRBJ1-1, with no clear D. The germline CDR1 and CDR2 sequences are SGHNT and YYREEE (reference sequence). Trimming removed 4 bases at V and 3 bases at J, with 16 bases between. This CDR3 has 15 residues. CDR3 sequence: CASSPGPNAYTEAFF. In DNA form, the CDR3 reads TGTGCCAGCAGCCCCGGACCCAACGCGTACACTGAAGCTTTCTTT.

The V call is TRBV11-2, the J call TRBJ1-1; D ambiguous. V was shortened by 6 bases and J by 1 base, with 15 bases between the two germline ends. The CDR3 length is 15 residues. CDR1 and CDR2 (germline): SGHAT, FQNNGV. CDR3 sequence: CASSPWASENTEAFF. CDR3 bases: TGTGCCAGCAGTCCCTGGGCCTCGGAGAACACTGAAGCTTTCTTT. The full variable domain, completed using reference TRBV11-2 and TRBJ1-1, is EAGVAQSPRYKIIEKRQSVAFWCNPISGHATLYWYQQILGQGPKLLIQFQNNGVVDDSQLPKDRFSAERLKGVDSTLKIQPAKLEDSAVYLCASSPWASENTEAFFGQGTRLTVV.

The rearrangement uses TRBV13 and TRBJ2-7, with 15 bases identical to TRBD2. Per germline, CDR1 PRHDT and CDR2 FYEKMQ (reference sequence). This CDR3 comprises 16 residues. The junction had 7 bases not matched to a gene; V was cut back by 5 bases and J by 5 bases. The CDR3, as DNA: TGTGCCAGCAGCGCGCTAGGGACTAGCGGGAGGAACGAGCAGTACTTC. Its translation: CASSALGTSGRNEQYF.

This chain uses TRBV20-1 with TRBJ1-2; TRBD1 matches 12 bases. Germline CDR1 and CDR2: DFQATT and SNEGSKA (reference sequence). The CDR3 sequence is 16 residues long. V dropped 2 bases and J dropped 6; count of bases not matched to a gene: 10. The CDR3 sequence: CSARLTRDRGLDGYTF. DNA for the CDR3: TGCAGTGCTAGACTTACTCGGGACAGGGGGCTAGATGGCTACACCTTC.

This clonotype was detected ten times or more. J is TRBJ2-7 and V is TRBV3-1; D not certain. The CDR3 runs to 13 residues. The germline V gene encodes CDR1 LGHDT and CDR2 YNNKEL (reference sequence). Trimming removed 2 bases from V and 2 bases from J, with 7 bases in between. CDR3 loop: CASSQMQAYEQYF. In DNA form, the CDR3 reads TGTGCCAGCAGCCAAATGCAGGCCTACGAGCAGTACTTC.

This chain connects TRBV4-1 to TRBJ2-7, with D perhaps TRBD2 (5 bases). The CDR3 spans 12 residues. The V gene's germline CDR1 is MGHRA and CDR2 YSYEKL. V was pared by 4 bases and J by 7 bases, with 11 bases between. CDR3 amino acids: CASSRAAGEQYF. CDR3 DNA sequence: TGCGCCAGCAGCCGAGCGGCGGGTGAGCAGTACTTC.

This clonotype was picked up a small number of times. The rearrangement joins TRBV2 to TRBJ2-1, with 7 bases fitting TRBD2. Unmatched junction bases numbered 9, after V lost 5 bases and J lost 8 bases. Germline values: CDR1 SNHLY, CDR2 FYNNEI. The CDR3 is 14 amino acids. The CDR3 region is CASSTQLASDEQFF. The CDR3 DNA reads TGTGCCAGCAGTACCCAACTAGCGTCAGATGAGCAGTTCTTC.

In its sample, this clonotype was seen a few times. J is TRBJ2-2 and V is TRBV7-8; no reliable D call. Germline CDR1 reads SGHVS; CDR2 reads FQNEAQ. Trimming removed 2 bases at V and 0 bases at J, with 7 bases between. This CDR3 has 15 residues. CDR3 sequence reads: CASSLYGTNTGELFF. CDR3 in DNA: TGTGCCAGCAGCTTATACGGAACGAACACCGGGGAGCTGTTTTTT.

This clonotype was found many times. The genes are TRBV3-1 and TRBJ2-1; 9 nucleotides match TRBD2. V lost 0 bases and J lost 6; bases outside the gene matches: 9. CDR3 length equals 17 residues. Germline V gene lookup returns CDR1 LGHDT and CDR2 YNNKEL (reference sequence). CDR3 sequence: CASSQDFVAGAGNEQFF. The DNA for the CDR3 is TGTGCCAGCAGCCAAGATTTCGTAGCGGGAGCTGGCAATGAGCAGTTCTTC.

The chain carries TRBV10-3 and TRBJ2-2, with D perhaps TRBD2 (6 bases). V lost 8 bases to trimming and J lost 6 bases, with 13 bases between them. CDR3 size: 13 residues. Germline V gives CDR1 ENHRY, CDR2 SYGVKD. CDR3 sequence reads: CAIRGERAGELFF. The CDR3, as DNA: TGTGCCATCCGAGGGGAGCGGGCCGGGGAGCTGTTTTTT.